This T cell receptor (beta chain) was captured by sequencing in a study of T cell responses to AZD1222 COVID-19 vaccine. Looking at the study overall: Pooled samples include second doses given at about 4 or 12 weeks.

Assay used: immunoSEQ multiplex PCR; TCRdb lists only in-frame clones, some missing. The sample holds 240,000 or so clones, 93% seen once. The receptor was derived from an adult in good health. The sequences come from peripheral blood, collected on day 0 of AZD1222 vaccination.

CDR3 protein: CASSGTVGNTIYF. CDR3 DNA sequence: TGTGCCAGCAGTGGGACAGTTGGAAACACCATATATTTT. J is TRBJ1-3 and V is TRBV28; 7 bases match TRBD1. V dropped 5 bases and J dropped 3; count of bases not matched to a gene: 1. Germline CDR1 reads MDHEN; CDR2 reads SYDVKM. CDR3 length: 13 residues.